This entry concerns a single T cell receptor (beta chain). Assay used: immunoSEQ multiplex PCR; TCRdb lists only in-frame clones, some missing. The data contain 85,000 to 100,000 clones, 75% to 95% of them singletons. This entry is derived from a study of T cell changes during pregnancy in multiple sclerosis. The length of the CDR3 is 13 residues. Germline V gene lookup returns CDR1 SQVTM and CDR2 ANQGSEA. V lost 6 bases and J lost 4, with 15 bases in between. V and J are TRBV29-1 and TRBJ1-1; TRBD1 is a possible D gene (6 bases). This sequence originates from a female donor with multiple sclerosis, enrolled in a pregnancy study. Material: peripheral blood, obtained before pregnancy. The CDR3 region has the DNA TGCAGCGTGGGGGGGCGGGTGATCACTGAAGCTTTCTTT. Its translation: CSVGGRVITEAFF.